This entry concerns a single T cell receptor (beta chain). Its antigen is unidentified. The germline V gene has CDR1 LNHDA and CDR2 SQIVND (reference sequence). V dropped 6 bases and J dropped 0 bases, with 9 bases sitting between them. The CDR3 contains 14 residues. This sample was taken from a study of radiation and T cells in renal cell carcinoma. As for the study in general: Nephrectomy followed 15 Gy stereotactic body radiation by 4 weeks.

The time point here: blood 2 weeks post-SBRT. Treatment indicated: 15 Gy SBRT to primary tumor, nephrectomy 4 weeks later. Blood was sampled at baseline, 2 weeks and 4 weeks after SBRT. Study-wide points: Top tumor clonotypes rose in blood 2 weeks post-radiation, then contracted.

Sequencing was performed with immunoSEQ multiplex PCR; in TCRdb, only in-frame clones are kept and a portion is missing. The table has 70,000 to 100,000 clones, just over 85% seen once. The chain couples TRBV19 to TRBJ2-1; the D gene is possibly TRBD2 (5 bases). The receptor was isolated from a woman aged 45-65 years with renal cell carcinoma. The specimen was blood, collected from a patient whose treatment included radiotherapy and nephrectomy. CDR3 protein: CASSPGSSYNEQFF. CDR3 nucleotide sequence: TGTGCCAGTAGCCCGGGAAGCTCCTACAATGAGCAGTTCTTC.